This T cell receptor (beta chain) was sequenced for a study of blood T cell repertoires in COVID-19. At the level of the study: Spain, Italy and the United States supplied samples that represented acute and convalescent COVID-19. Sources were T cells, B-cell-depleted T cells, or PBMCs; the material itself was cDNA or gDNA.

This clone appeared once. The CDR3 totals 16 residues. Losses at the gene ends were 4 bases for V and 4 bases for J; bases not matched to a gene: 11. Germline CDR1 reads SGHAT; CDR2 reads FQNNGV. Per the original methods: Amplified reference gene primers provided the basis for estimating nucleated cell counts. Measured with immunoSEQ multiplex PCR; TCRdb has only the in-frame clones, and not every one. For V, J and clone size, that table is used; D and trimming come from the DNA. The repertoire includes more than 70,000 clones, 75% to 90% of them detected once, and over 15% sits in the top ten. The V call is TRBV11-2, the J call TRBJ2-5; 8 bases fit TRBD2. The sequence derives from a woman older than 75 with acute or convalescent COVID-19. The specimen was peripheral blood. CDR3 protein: CASSSQGLVMLETQYF. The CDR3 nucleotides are TGTGCCAGCAGCTCCCAGGGACTAGTTATGTTAGAGACCCAGTACTTC.